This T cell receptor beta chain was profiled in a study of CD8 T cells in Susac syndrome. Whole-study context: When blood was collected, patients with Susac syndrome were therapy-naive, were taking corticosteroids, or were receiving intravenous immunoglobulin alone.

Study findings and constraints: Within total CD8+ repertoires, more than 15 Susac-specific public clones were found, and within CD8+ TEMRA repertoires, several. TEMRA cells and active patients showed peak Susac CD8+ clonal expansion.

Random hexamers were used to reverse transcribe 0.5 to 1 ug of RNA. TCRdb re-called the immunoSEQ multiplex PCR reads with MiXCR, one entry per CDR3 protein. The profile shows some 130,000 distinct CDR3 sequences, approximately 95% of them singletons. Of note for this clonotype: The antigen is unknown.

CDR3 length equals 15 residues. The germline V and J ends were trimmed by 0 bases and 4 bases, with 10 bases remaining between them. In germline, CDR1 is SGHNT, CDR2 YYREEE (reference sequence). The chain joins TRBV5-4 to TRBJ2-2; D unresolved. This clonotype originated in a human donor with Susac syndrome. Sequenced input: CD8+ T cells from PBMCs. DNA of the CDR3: TGTGCCAGCAGCTTGGCGCCTGTAGTCACCGGGGAGCTGTTTTTT. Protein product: CASSLAPVVTGELFF.